One and the same sample provided the 20 T cell receptor beta chains below, sequenced in a study of blood T cells in healthy people across ages (dated by TCRdb to between 2015 and 2016). The library relied on 5' RACE. The data were produced on an Illumina HiSeq 2500. A second PCR of 7 to 11 cycles was performed with a sample-barcoded 5' primer and a J-beta primer mix. TCRdb itself trimmed the public reads at Q25 with fastp, ran MiXCR and retained productive beta chains. Every distinct CDR3 protein forms one entry, paired with its most common genes and DNA. The sample table holds some 640,000 distinct CDR3 sequences, of which approximately 30% were seen once. Of the sample, 15% to 19% falls within the top ten clones. Sequencing input: blood. Source of these receptors: a woman over 75 in good health.

CDR3 amino acids: CASSPGQGLPYGYTF. CDR3 sequence (DNA): TGTGCCAGCAGCCCTGGGCAGGGGCTCCCCTATGGCTACACCTTC. J is TRBJ1-2 and V is TRBV5-8; possibly TRBD1 for D (6 bases). The CDR3 sequence is 15 residues long. Germline CDR1 is SGHTS and CDR2 is YDEGEE. Deletions cut 4 bases from V and 4 bases from J, with 17 bases between.

The table lists this clonotype with a few counts. A read error is possible here, since a much larger clone lies one base away. The V and J genes are TRBV27 and TRBJ2-5; D might be TRBD1 or TRBD2, each matching 6 bases. This CDR3 comprises 14 residues. The germline V gene encodes CDR1 MNHEY and CDR2 SMNVEV (reference sequence). V was shortened by 6 bases and J by 7 bases, with 18 bases between the two germline ends. DNA of the CDR3: TGTGCCAGCAGGTCTGTGGGGGGCCGGGGGACCCAGTACTTC. This translates into CASRSVGGRGTQYF.

Ten or more counts support this clonotype. The CDR3 DNA follows: TGTGCCATCAGTGCCTCGGGTAGGGGGGATGGCTACACCTTC. Its protein product is CAISASGRGDGYTF. The chain recombines TRBV10-3 with TRBJ1-2; maybe TRBD1 (6 bases). Trimming left V 4 bases short and J 6 bases short, with 15 bases between. This CDR3 has 14 amino acids. Looked up from germline, CDR1 is ENHRY and CDR2 is SYGVKD.

The V and J genes are TRBV6-6 and TRBJ2-1; TRBD2 agrees at 9 bases. Per the germline V gene, CDR1 is MNHNY and CDR2 is SVGAGI (reference sequence). The CDR3 spans 15 residues. The trim removed 6 bases at V and 7 bases at J, leaving 10 bases unmatched. This CDR3 is CASREEGTSSNEQFF. The CDR3 region has the DNA TGTGCCAGCAGAGAGGAGGGGACTAGCAGTAATGAGCAGTTCTTC.

At least ten counts were recorded for this clonotype. This rearrangement joins TRBV20-1 to TRBJ2-3; D call uncertain. The V gene lost 6 bases and the J gene lost 1 base, with 8 bases spanning the gap. The CDR3 runs 12 residues. Germline V lookup: CDR1 DFQATT, CDR2 SNEGSKA (reference sequence). The CDR3 protein is CSAIIGTDTQYF. CDR3 nucleotides: TGCAGTGCCATAATTGGCACAGATACGCAGTATTTT.

A remark on this clonotype: Just one base apart from a much larger clone, this may be a read error. This chain uses TRBV5-5 with TRBJ2-1; D is uncertain. Looked up from germline, CDR1 is SGHKS and CDR2 is YYEKEE (reference sequence). This CDR3 has 14 amino acids. The V gene lost 4 bases and the J gene lost 10 bases, with 18 bases spanning the gap. DNA of the CDR3: TGTGCCAGCAGCGCAGACCCTAATTCCTACGAGCAGTTCTTC. It translates to CASSADPNSYEQFF.

This clonotype appeared many times. The gene calls are TRBV4-3 and TRBJ1-2; D is uncertain. CDR3 length equals 12 residues. The V end was cut by 2 bases, the J end by 5 bases, with 6 bases between. CDR1 LGHNA and CDR2 YSLEER come from the germline V gene. The CDR3 reads CASSQRGYGYTF. CDR3 nucleotides: TGCGCCAGCAGCCAAAGAGGGTATGGCTACACCTTC.

This clonotype was seen many times. The gene calls are TRBV6-5 and TRBJ2-5, with 8 bases lining up with TRBD1. V gave up 6 bases and J gave up 7 bases; unmatched junction bases: 7. The CDR3 sequence is 13 residues long. Germline CDR1 reads MNHEY; CDR2 reads SVGAGI. The CDR3 here is CASSLGQDRTQYF. The CDR3 coding sequence is TGTGCCAGCAGCCTGGGACAGGATAGGACCCAGTACTTC.

There are many counts of this clonotype. The rearrangement uses TRBV2 and TRBJ2-1; 8 nucleotides line up with TRBD2. This CDR3 has 15 residues. The junction had 8 bases not matched to a gene; V was cut back by 4 bases and J by 6 bases. CDR1 is SNHLY, CDR2 FYNNEI, per germline. The CDR3 nucleotides read TGTGCCAGCAGTGTTTCTAGCGGGTTCCTCAATGAGCAGTTCTTC. This sequence encodes CASSVSSGFLNEQFF.

A word on this clonotype: A much larger clonotype is one base distant, so this may be a read error. The V call is TRBV6-5, the J call TRBJ2-5; 11 nucleotides match TRBD2. The germline V gene has CDR1 MNHEY and CDR2 SVGAGI. Trimming cost V 6 bases and J 11 bases; bases outside gene matches: 14. The CDR3 runs to 15 residues. This CDR3 reads CASSSAPSGGREQYF. CDR3 DNA: TGTGCCAGCAGCTCCGCCCCTAGCGGGGGGAGAGAGCAGTACTTC.

With regard to this clonotype: A much more abundant neighbour one base away suggests this may be a read error. The CDR3 here is CSANWPAGVSSTDTQYF. DNA of the CDR3: TGCAGTGCTAACTGGCCAGCGGGGGTCTCTAGCACAGATACGCAGTATTTT. The chain recombines TRBV20-1 with TRBJ2-3; 8 nucleotides line up with TRBD2. Trimming removed 4 bases from V and 0 bases from J; junction bases left unmatched: 12. The CDR3 is made up of 17 amino acids. The V gene's germline CDR1 is DFQATT and CDR2 SNEGSKA (reference sequence).

Of note for this clonotype: Just one base apart from a much larger clone, this may be a read error. V is TRBV30 and J is TRBJ2-5, with D tentatively TRBD2 (6 bases). TRBJ2-7 explains the end of the DNA better; the J call may be wrong. Germline-derived CDR1 and CDR2 are GTSNPN and SVGIG (reference sequence). The CDR3 length is 15 residues. The CDR3 here is CARSDPRDWTYEQYF. The CDR3 coding sequence is TGTGCCCGGAGTGACCCTAGGGACTGGACCTACGAGCAGTACTTC.

This clonotype was detected many times. This chain uses TRBV5-1 with TRBJ2-1; no reliable D call. CDR3 length: 18 amino acids. Germline CDR1 is SGHRS and CDR2 is YFSETQ. V was trimmed by 0 bases and J by 0 bases, leaving 16 bases between them. CDR3 DNA sequence: TGCGCCAGCAGCTTGGGAGTCCGAGCACATAGCTCCTACAATGAGCAGTTCTTC. Amino acids: CASSLGVRAHSSYNEQFF.

This chain uses TRBV27 with TRBJ2-7; TRBD1 aligns across 7 bases. CDR1 MNHEY and CDR2 SMNVEV come from the germline V gene (reference sequence). This CDR3 has 15 residues. Germline trimming cut 2 bases from V and 3 bases from J; bases unmatched to any gene: 7. This CDR3 reads CASSLSRDRHYEQYF. The DNA of the CDR3 is TGTGCCAGCAGTTTAAGTCGGGACAGACACTACGAGCAGTACTTC.

This clonotype was detected ten times or more. V usage is TRBV6-2 or TRBV6-3 and J usage is TRBJ1-2, with no clear D. Germline lookup yields CDR1 MNHEY and CDR2 SVGEGT. The CDR3 has 12 amino acids. Trimming took off 5 bases at V and 4 bases at J, with 8 bases between the two ends. DNA for the CDR3: TGTGCCAGCAGTACCGTTGGCTATGGCTACACCTTC. This translates into CASSTVGYGYTF.

With respect to this clonotype: This may be a read error: a much more frequent sequence differs by one nucleotide. The V call is TRBV29-1, the J call TRBJ1-5; no firm D call. Trimming took off 7 bases at V and 4 bases at J, with 17 bases between the two ends. The CDR3 length is 14 residues. Germline loops: CDR1 SQVTM, CDR2 ANQGSEA. CDR3 sequence: CSGKGVTGNQPQHF. The CDR3 DNA reads TGCAGCGGGAAAGGCGTGACTGGGAATCAGCCCCAGCATTTT.

Concerning this clonotype itself: One junction end does not reproduce the germline sequence, and a read error may be involved. The chain links TRBV5-6 to TRBJ2-5, with TRBD2 matching over 16 bases. The V gene's germline CDR1 is SGHDT and CDR2 YYEEEE. This CDR3 is 14 amino acids long. CDR3 nucleotides: TGTGCCAGTAGCTTGGGACTAGCGGGGGGGTCCCAGTACTTC. Translating it yields CASSLGLAGGSQYF. Full variable domain (outside the CDR3, taken from reference TRBV5-6 and TRBJ2-5): DAGVTQSPTHLIKTRGQQVTLRCSPKSGHDTVSWYQQALGQGPQFIFQYYEEEERQRGNFPDRFSGHQFPNYSSELNVNALLLGDSALYLCASSLGLAGGSQYFGPGTRLLVL.

The chain couples TRBV3-1 to TRBJ2-3; D is unclear. With 4 bases removed from V and 0 bases from J, the gap between germline ends came to 14 bases. The germline CDR1 and CDR2 sequences are LGHDT and YNNKEL (reference sequence). This CDR3 contains 16 residues. The CDR3 region is CASSPDRSLSTDTQYF. The CDR3 region has the DNA TGTGCCAGCAGCCCCGACCGGAGCCTCAGCACAGATACGCAGTATTTT.

The chain has TRBV29-1 and TRBJ1-2; D is uncertain. Trimming cost V 3 bases and J 7 bases, with 12 bases left between them. This CDR3 comprises 12 residues. Germline CDR1 reads SQVTM; CDR2 reads ANQGSEA. As DNA, the CDR3 is TGCAGCGTTGACGAGGGATTTTCTGGCTACACCTTC. Protein product: CSVDEGFSGYTF. The complete variable domain, with remaining parts taken from reference TRBV29-1 and TRBJ1-2, reads SAVISQKPSRDICQRGTSLTIQCQVDSQVTMMFWYRQQPGQSLTLIATANQGSEATYESGFVIDKFPISRPNLTFSTLTVSNMSPEDSSIYLCSVDEGFSGYTFGSGTRLTVV.

This chain links TRBV12-3 or TRBV12-4 with TRBJ1-1; 8 bases match TRBD1. CDR3 length: 16 residues. Unmatched junction bases numbered 12, after V lost 9 bases and J lost 0 bases. The CDR3 DNA reads as TGTGCCAGTAAGTTAGGGGCAGGGGGCCTGAACACTGAAGCTTTCTTT. It translates to CASKLGAGGLNTEAFF.